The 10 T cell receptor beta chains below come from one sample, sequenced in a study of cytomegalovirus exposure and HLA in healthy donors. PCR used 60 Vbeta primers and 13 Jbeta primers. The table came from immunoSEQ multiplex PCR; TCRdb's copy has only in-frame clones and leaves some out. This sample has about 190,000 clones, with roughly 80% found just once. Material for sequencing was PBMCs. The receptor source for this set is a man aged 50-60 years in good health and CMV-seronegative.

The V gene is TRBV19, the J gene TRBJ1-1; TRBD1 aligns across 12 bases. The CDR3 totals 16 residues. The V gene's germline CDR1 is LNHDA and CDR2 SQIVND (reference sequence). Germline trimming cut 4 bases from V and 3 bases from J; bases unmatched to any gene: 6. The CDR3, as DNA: TGTGCCAGTAGTAACCGGGACAGGGGGCACTACACTGAAGCTTTCTTT. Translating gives CASSNRDRGHYTEAFF.

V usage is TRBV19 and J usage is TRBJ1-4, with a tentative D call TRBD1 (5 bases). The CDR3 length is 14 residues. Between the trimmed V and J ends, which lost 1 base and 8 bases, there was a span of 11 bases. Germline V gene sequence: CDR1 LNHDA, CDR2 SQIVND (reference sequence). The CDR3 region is CASSIARDREKLFF. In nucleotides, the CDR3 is TGTGCCAGTAGTATAGCCAGGGATAGGGAAAAACTGTTTTTT.

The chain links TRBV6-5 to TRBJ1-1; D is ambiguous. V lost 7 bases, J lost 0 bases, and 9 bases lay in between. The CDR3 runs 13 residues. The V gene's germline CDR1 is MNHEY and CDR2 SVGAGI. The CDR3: CASTHFLNTEAFF. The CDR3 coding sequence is TGTGCCAGCACTCACTTTCTGAACACTGAAGCTTTCTTT.

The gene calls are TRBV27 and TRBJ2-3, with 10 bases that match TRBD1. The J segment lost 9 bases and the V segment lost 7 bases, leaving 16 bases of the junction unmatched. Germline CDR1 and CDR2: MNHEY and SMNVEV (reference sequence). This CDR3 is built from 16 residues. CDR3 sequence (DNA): TGTGCCAGCACCGGACCCGGGACAGGGGCACGGGGGACGCAGTATTTT. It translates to CASTGPGTGARGTQYF.

The CDR3 DNA reads as TGCGCCAGCAGCCAAGAGGGGGGACGGGCAGATACGCAGTATTTT. It specifies CASSQEGGRADTQYF. V usage is TRBV4-3 and J usage is TRBJ2-3; D perhaps matches TRBD2 (6 bases). Trimming stripped 0 bases from V and 4 bases from J, with 11 bases between. The germline CDR1 and CDR2 sequences are LGHNA and YSLEER. CDR3 length equals 15 residues.

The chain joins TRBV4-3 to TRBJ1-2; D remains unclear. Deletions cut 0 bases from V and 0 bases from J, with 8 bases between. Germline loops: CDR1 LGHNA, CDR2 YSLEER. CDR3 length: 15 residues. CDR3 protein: CASSQEERANYGYTF. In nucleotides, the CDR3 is TGCGCCAGCAGCCAAGAGGAGCGAGCTAACTATGGCTACACCTTC.

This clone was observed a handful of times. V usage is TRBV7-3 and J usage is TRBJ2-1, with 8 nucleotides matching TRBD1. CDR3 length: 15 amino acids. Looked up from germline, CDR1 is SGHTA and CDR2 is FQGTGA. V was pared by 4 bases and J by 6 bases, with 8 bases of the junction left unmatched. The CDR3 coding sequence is TGTGCCAGCAGCTCAAGGGCCGGACAGGGCAATGAGCAGTTCTTC. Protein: CASSSRAGQGNEQFF.

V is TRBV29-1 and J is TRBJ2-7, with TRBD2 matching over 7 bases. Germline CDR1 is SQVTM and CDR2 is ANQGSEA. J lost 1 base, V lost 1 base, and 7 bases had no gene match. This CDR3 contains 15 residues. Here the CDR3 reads CSVEGASGSSYEQYF. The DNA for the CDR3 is TGCAGCGTTGAAGGGGCTAGCGGTTCTTCCTACGAGCAGTACTTC.

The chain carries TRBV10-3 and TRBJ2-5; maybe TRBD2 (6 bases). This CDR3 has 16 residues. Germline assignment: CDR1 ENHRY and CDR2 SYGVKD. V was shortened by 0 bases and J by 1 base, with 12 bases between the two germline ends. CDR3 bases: TGTGCCATCAGTGAGTCAAAACGGGGGATCCAAGAGACCCAGTACTTC. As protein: CAISESKRGIQETQYF.

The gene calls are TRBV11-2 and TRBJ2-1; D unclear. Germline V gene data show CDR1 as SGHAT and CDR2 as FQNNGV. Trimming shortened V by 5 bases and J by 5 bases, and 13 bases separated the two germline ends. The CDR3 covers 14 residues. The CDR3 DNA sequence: TGTGCCAGCAGCCCGAACCACGAGCACAATGAGCAGTTCTTC. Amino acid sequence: CASSPNHEHNEQFF.